This TCR beta chain derives from a study of blood T cells in healthy people across ages (dated by TCRdb to the mid-2010s). General notes on the study: In model experiments, roughly one uniquely barcoded TCR beta cDNA molecule per two T cells was captured by template switching. The donors were divided into four age groups: young (average around 16 years), middle-aged (under 40), aged (approximately 64) and long-lived (nearly 85). To avoid experimental bias, donors of different ages were spread randomly across the sequencing lanes. The study analyzed two additional independent replicas of 1 million unique cDNA reads from the same blood draw for two donors, one aged 18 to 29 and one aged 80 or older. Using deep sequencing normalized with unique cDNA molecular identifiers, the study measured how TCR beta repertoire diversity changes with age.

The receptor library was made with 5' RACE. Sequencer: Illumina HiSeq 2500. A second PCR of about 7 to 12 cycles was performed with a sample-barcoded 5' primer and a J-beta primer mix. A template-switch 5' adaptor carrying 12 random nucleotides introduced a unique molecular identifier onto each TCR beta cDNA molecule. At least 3 million CDR3-containing paired-end reads were obtained from each sample. All of the RNA was converted into first-strand cDNA using the Mint cDNA synthesis kit, with a TRBC-specific oligonucleotide serving as the primer. After uracil-DNA glycosylase treatment, a first 18-cycle PCR used universal primers M1SS and BC2_uni_R on all cDNA. The original pipeline was this. Each sample was normalized by randomly selecting 1 million high-quality reads, each carrying a distinct molecular identifier. Reads sharing molecular identifiers were discarded rather than binned into consensus sequences. MiTCR, run with a Q25 quality threshold and the strictest error-elimination algorithm, handled CDR3 identification, clonotype clustering and error correction. A nonparametric unseen species model with Euler transformation was used to estimate lower-bound total TCR beta diversity. TCRdb took the public reads, trimmed them with fastp at Q25, ran MiXCR for clone calling and kept in-frame beta chains. Rows with one shared CDR3 protein collapse into an entry with the most common genes and DNA. TCRdb's processing, not the study's, gives the V and J calls here. Here the sample has about 1.8 million distinct CDR3 sequences; 40% to 55% occur a single time. Roughly 2.1% of the sample is in the top ten clones.

General study outcomes and caveats: Total diversity estimates from one million sequenced T cells were considered lower bounds and underestimates. The percentage of naive T cells measured by flow cytometry correlated strongly with observed TCR beta diversity. Bulk unsorted PBMC profiling prevented conclusive comparison of naive and antigen-experienced compartments. The CMV infection status of donors was not known, potentially confounding age-related changes in expanded clonotypes. Compared with the aged group, the long-lived group had more naive CD4+ T cells, fewer expanded clones and increased TCR diversity, a pattern suggesting age selection. Observed TCR beta diversity per million T cells fell roughly linearly with age, and a significant reduction was already apparent by age around 36.

The CDR3 starts with the cysteine, ends with the phenylalanine, and has 18 residues. The retained sequence is limited to the CDR3, 54 bases, with the frame set at the first base. The germline V gene (reference sequence) yields LGHDT for CDR1 and YNNKEL for CDR2. V is reduced by 4 bases and J by 0 bases, leaving a spacing of 16 bases between them. The roughly 38 donors, aged roughly 6 to 90 years, were systemically healthy Caucasian individuals from Russia. Each donor gave 8 to 10 milliliters of peripheral blood, collected into EDTA-treated Vacutainer tubes. Ficoll-Paque density-gradient centrifugation was used to isolate PBMCs, with at least 7 million per sample. Total RNA was extracted from PBMCs with Trizol reagent, with at least 5 micrograms obtained per sample. For every donor, an aliquot of PBMCs went through flow cytometry to measure the percentages of naive CD45RAhigh/CD27high T cells. Comment on this clonotype: What antigen it recognizes has not been identified. No qualities accompany the bases; no much larger clone lies one base away.

The sample taken for sequencing was blood. This clonotype originated in a woman aged 40 to 55 in good health. The sequence joins TRBV3-1 to TRBJ2-6, with no confidently assigned D gene. The DNA sequence is given as TGTGCCAGCAGCCCCCGCGGTTTAGCCGGCTCTGGGGCCAACGTCCTGACTTTC. Its protein reads: CASSPRGLAGSGANVLTF.